Shown below are 10 T cell receptor beta chains from a single sample sequenced in a study of human T cells and chemical hapten exposure. The time point was: patch test 1, 2 weeks after DPC sensitization. Sample treatment: therapeutic diphenylcyclopropenone sensitization with weekly scalp DPC. Using its own MiXCR run on the RACE reads, TCRdb lists one record per CDR3 protein. The table shows more than 150,000 distinct CDR3 sequences, with more than 14% occurring only once. Sequencing was performed on whole blood, taken in connection with sensitization to the hapten diphenylcyclopropenone (DPC). The origin of the receptors is a woman between 25 and 40 years old with alopecia areata. Some clones in this sample may be carry-over from other donors' samples.

This clonotype was seen repeatedly, ten times or more. The V and J genes are TRBV2 and TRBJ1-5; the D is unclear. This CDR3 contains 12 residues. CDR1 and CDR2 from the germline V gene are SNHLY and FYNNEI. The V end was cut by 1 base, the J end by 2 bases, with 0 bases between. The CDR3 loop reads CASSEGNQPQHF. The CDR3 region has the DNA TGTGCCAGCAGTGAAGGCAATCAGCCCCAGCATTTT.

This clonotype was found a few times. The J gene is TRBJ1-1, the V gene TRBV11-3; D call uncertain. Germline values: CDR1 SGHNT, CDR2 YENEEA. The CDR3 runs to 13 residues. The V end was cut by 5 bases, the J end by 8 bases, with 15 bases between. As DNA, the CDR3 is TGTGCCAGCAGCACCCGGCACGGCGAAGAAGCTTTCTTT. Translating it yields CASSTRHGEEAFF.

The V and J genes are TRBV5-1 and TRBJ1-1; D ambiguous. Trimming shortened V by 2 bases and J by 7 bases, and 12 bases separated the two germline ends. The CDR3 runs to 13 residues. Germline values: CDR1 SGHRS, CDR2 YFSETQ. The CDR3 DNA reads as TGCGCCAGCAGCTTTTTGTCAGGATTTGAAGCTTTCTTT. It translates to CASSFLSGFEAFF.

This clonotype turned up a few times. The chain uses TRBV19 and TRBJ1-4, with D hard to call. V was trimmed by 3 bases and J by 4 bases, leaving 9 bases between them. Germline V gene lookup returns CDR1 LNHDA and CDR2 SQIVND (reference sequence). This CDR3 is built from 14 residues. The CDR3 loop reads CASSIGQINEKLFF. The DNA of the CDR3 is TGTGCCAGTAGTATCGGCCAGATTAATGAAAAACTGTTTTTT.

This chain joins TRBV6-1 and TRBJ2-7; 9 bases agree with TRBD2. The CDR3 sequence is 15 residues long. Per the germline V gene, CDR1 is MNHNS and CDR2 is SASEGT. J gave up 6 bases and V 2 bases, and 8 bases lay outside the gene matches. The DNA for the CDR3 is TGTGCCAGCAGTGAACGAGGCGGGAGGGCTTTCGAGCAGTACTTC. Translated, it gives CASSERGGRAFEQYF.

This clonotype was counted many times. The chain is built from TRBV7-2 and TRBJ1-1; no definite D call. Trimming cost V 1 base and J 4 bases, with 13 bases left between them. This CDR3 has 15 residues. Germline V gene lookup returns CDR1 SGHTA and CDR2 FQGNSA. CDR3 nucleotide sequence: TGTGCCAGCAGCTTAGGTCAGGTTAAGGGCACTGAAGCTTTCTTT. Translating gives CASSLGQVKGTEAFF.

This clonotype was seen only a few times. V is TRBV30 and J is TRBJ2-7, with 8 bases matching TRBD2. This CDR3 region has 13 residues. Germline V gives CDR1 GTSNPN, CDR2 SVGIG (reference sequence). V was clipped by 0 bases and J by 6 bases; unmatched bases: 4. The CDR3 DNA follows: TGTGCCTGGAGTGTCGGTCTAGCGGGCGAGCAGTACTTC. As protein: CAWSVGLAGEQYF. Full variable domain (rest looked up from reference TRBV30 and TRBJ2-7): SQTIHQWPATLVQPVGSPLSLECTVEGTSNPNLYWYRQAAGRGLQLLFYSVGIGQISSEVPQNLSASRPQDRQFILSSKKLLLSDSGFYLCAWSVGLAGEQYFGPGTRLTVT.

A few counts support this clonotype. CDR3 bases: TGTGCCACCACCCGAGACAGGGGCCATCAGCCCCAGCATTTT. This translates into CATTRDRGHQPQHF. The chain uses TRBV15 and TRBJ1-5; TRBD1 aligns across 8 bases. V shed 7 bases, J shed 5 bases, and the junction held 7 bases outside the gene matches. Germline V lookup: CDR1 LNHNV, CDR2 YYDKDF (reference sequence). The CDR3 length is 14 residues.

This clonotype was counted between two and nine times. V usage is TRBV23-1 and J usage is TRBJ1-6, with TRBD1 as a possible D gene (5 bases). TRBV23-1 is marked as an open reading frame, function uncertain. The CDR3 is 18 residues long. Trimming cost V 6 bases and J 8 bases, with 26 bases left between them. CDR3 bases: TGCGCCAGCAGCTCGAAGCCCCCGGGACCCAAGGACCATTCACCCCTCCACTTT. Amino acids: CASSSKPPGPKDHSPLHF.

This clonotype was recorded a few times. The chain links TRBV28 to TRBJ1-2; D is ambiguous. V was trimmed by 7 bases and J by 10 bases, leaving 13 bases between them. The CDR3 is 11 amino acids. CDR1 MDHEN and CDR2 SYDVKM come from the germline V gene. The CDR3 DNA reads as TGTGCCAGCACGCAACGGGGTATCTACACCTTC. This codes for CASTQRGIYTF.